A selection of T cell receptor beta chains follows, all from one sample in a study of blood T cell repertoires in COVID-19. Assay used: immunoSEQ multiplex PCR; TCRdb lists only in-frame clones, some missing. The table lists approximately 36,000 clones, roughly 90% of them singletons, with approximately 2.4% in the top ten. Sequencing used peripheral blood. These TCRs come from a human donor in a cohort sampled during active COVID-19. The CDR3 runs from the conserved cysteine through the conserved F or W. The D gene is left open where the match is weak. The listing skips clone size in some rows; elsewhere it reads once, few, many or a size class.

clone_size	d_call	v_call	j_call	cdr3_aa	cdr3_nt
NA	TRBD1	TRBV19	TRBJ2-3	CASSMGLTGITDTQYF	TGTGCCAGTAGTATGGGGTTGACAGGGATCACAGATACGCAGTATTTT
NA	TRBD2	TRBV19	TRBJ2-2	CASSTPRAGGTGELFF	TGTGCCAGTAGTACCCCAAGGGCGGGGGGTACCGGGGAGCTGTTTTTT
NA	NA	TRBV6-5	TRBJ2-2	CASSPDRSRGELFF	TGTGCCAGCAGTCCTGACAGATCCAGAGGGGAGCTGTTTTTT
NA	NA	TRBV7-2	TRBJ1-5	CASSFRASNQPQHF	TGTGCCAGCAGCTTCAGGGCTAGCAATCAGCCCCAGCATTTT
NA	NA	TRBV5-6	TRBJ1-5	CASSLEARSNQPQHF	TGTGCCAGCAGCTTGGAGGCTAGGTCCAATCAGCCCCAGCATTTT
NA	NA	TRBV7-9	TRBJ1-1	CASRLTGPEAFF	TGTGCCAGCAGATTAACAGGGCCTGAAGCTTTCTTT
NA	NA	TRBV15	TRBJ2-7	CATSIRLGSYEQYF	TGTGCCACCAGCATCAGACTGGGCTCCTACGAGCAGTACTTC
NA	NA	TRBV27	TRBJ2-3	CASSLTRNTDTQYF	TGTGCCAGCAGTTTGACTAGGAACACAGATACGCAGTATTTT
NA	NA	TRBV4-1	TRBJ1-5	CASSPPGHNQPQHF	TGCGCCAGCAGCCCGCCAGGACACAATCAGCCCCAGCATTTT
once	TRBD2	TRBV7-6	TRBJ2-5	CASSPGTSLQETQYF	TGTGCCAGCAGCCCGGGGACTAGCCTACAAGAGACCCAGTACTTC
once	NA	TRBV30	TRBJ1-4	CAWSGGTADEKLFF	TGTGCCTGGAGTGGCGGGACCGCCGACGAAAAACTGTTTTTT
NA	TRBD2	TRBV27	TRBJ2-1	CASSLSAGGYNEQFF	TGTGCCAGCAGTTTATCGGCGGGGGGCTACAATGAGCAGTTCTTC
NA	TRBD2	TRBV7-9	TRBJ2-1	CASSLGGGAGGEQFF	TGTGCCAGCAGCTTAGGCGGGGGGGCTGGCGGTGAGCAGTTCTTC
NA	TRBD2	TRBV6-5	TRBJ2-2	CASSYWRGADTGELFF	TGTGCCAGCAGTTATTGGCGGGGGGCGGACACCGGGGAGCTGTTTTTT
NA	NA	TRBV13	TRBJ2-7	CASSSDSPYEQYF	TGTGCCAGCAGCTCCGACAGCCCCTACGAGCAGTACTTC
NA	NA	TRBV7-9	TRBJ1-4	CASRAGEGEKLFF	TGTGCCAGTCGGGCGGGGGAAGGTGAAAAACTGTTTTTT
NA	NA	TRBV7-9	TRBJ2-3	CASSPPGVSTDTQYF	TGTGCCAGCAGCCCCCCGGGGGTTAGCACAGATACGCAGTATTTT
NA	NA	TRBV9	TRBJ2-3	CASSDGTFVPDTQYF	TGTGCCAGCAGCGACGGGACTTTTGTTCCAGATACGCAGTATTTT
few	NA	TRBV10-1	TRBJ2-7	CAGRDLDYEQYF	TGCGCCGGCCGGGACTTAGATTACGAGCAGTACTTC
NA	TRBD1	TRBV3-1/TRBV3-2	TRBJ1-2	CASSWDRGRRSYGYTF	TGTGCCAGCAGTTGGGACAGGGGAAGGCGGAGCTATGGCTACACCTTC
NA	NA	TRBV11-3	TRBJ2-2	CASSLAATVGELFF	TGTGCCAGCAGCTTAGCAGCGACAGTCGGGGAGCTGTTTTTT
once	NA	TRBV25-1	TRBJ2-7	CASSEGRGGEQYF	TGTGCCAGCAGTGAAGGCAGGGGTGGTGAGCAGTACTTC
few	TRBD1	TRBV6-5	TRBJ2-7	CASSVQGVKEQYF	TGTGCCAGCAGCGTACAGGGGGTTAAAGAGCAGTACTTC
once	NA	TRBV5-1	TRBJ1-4	CASSPRLGGKLFF	TGCGCCAGCAGCCCCCGACTGGGGGGGAAACTGTTTTTT
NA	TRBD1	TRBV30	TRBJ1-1	CAWRRDRGNTEAFF	TGTGCCTGGAGACGGGACAGGGGAAACACTGAAGCTTTCTTT
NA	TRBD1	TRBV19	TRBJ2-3	CASSIDWPGTGGEDTQYF	TGTGCCAGTAGTATAGATTGGCCAGGGACAGGGGGCGAAGATACGCAGTATTTT
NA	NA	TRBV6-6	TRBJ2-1	CASRAGQDRNEQFF	TGTGCCAGCAGAGCGGGACAGGATCGGAATGAGCAGTTCTTC